The 15 T cell receptor beta chains in this list originate from one sample, sequenced in a study of T cells in Graves' hyperthyroidism and ophthalmopathy. Authors of the study amplified TCR beta CDR3 regions from RNA transcripts. HTBI primers were used for first-round RT-PCR of the TCR CDR3. MiXCR, applied by TCRdb to the multiplex PCR reads, yields one record per CDR3 protein. Of over 500,000 distinct CDR3 sequences detected, approximately 49% appear once; the ten largest clones hold 44%. The sequenced material came from peripheral blood or thyroid tissue (not recorded which). These receptors were obtained from an adult woman with Graves' disease, either hyperthyroidism or ophthalmopathy (not recorded which).

The chain couples TRBV10-3 to TRBJ2-7; TRBD1 matches 7 bases. The germline V gene encodes CDR1 ENHRY and CDR2 SYGVKD. The CDR3 loop spans 15 amino acids. V was pared by 6 bases and J by 0 bases, with 8 bases of the junction left unmatched. CDR3 amino acids: CAIRISGTVSYEQYF. In DNA, the CDR3 is TGTGCCATCAGGATCTCCGGGACAGTCTCCTACGAGCAGTACTTC.

This clonotype was recorded at least ten times. The J gene is TRBJ1-2, the V gene TRBV4-1; D is unresolved. The CDR3 length is 15 residues. V was trimmed by 0 bases and J by 4 bases, leaving 12 bases between them. Germline V lookup: CDR1 MGHRA, CDR2 YSYEKL. The CDR3 nucleotides read TGCGCCAGCAGCCAAGACCCGGGGATGGGCTATGGCTACACCTTC. Translating gives CASSQDPGMGYGYTF.

The chain carries TRBV29-1 and TRBJ2-7; 13 nucleotides align to TRBD2. Germline-derived CDR1 and CDR2 are SQVTM and ANQGSEA. J gave up 6 bases and V 8 bases, and 7 bases lay outside the gene matches. The CDR3 runs 13 residues. The CDR3 DNA follows: TGCAGCCTCTCCGGGACTAGCGGGATCGAGCAGTACTTC. Its protein product is CSLSGTSGIEQYF.

The CDR3 sequence: CSVDGGRRQGTQYF. The CDR3 bases are TGCAGCGTCGATGGAGGGCGCAGACAGGGGACCCAGTACTTC. J is TRBJ2-5 and V is TRBV29-1, with D possibly matching TRBD1 (7 bases). The V and J ends lost 6 bases and 7 bases respectively, with 21 bases between them. The CDR3 length is 14 residues. Germline lookup yields CDR1 SQVTM and CDR2 ANQGSEA.

About this clonotype itself: This may arise from a read error, as a much more abundant clone is one base away. The J gene is TRBJ1-1, the V gene TRBV5-4; weak D call: TRBD1 (6 bases). CDR1 and CDR2 from the germline V gene are SGHNT and YYREEE (reference sequence). The CDR3 sequence is 15 residues long. The CDR3 sequence: CAISLALGRGTEAFF. The CDR3 DNA sequence: TGTGCCATCAGCTTGGCCCTAGGCAGGGGAACTGAAGCTTTCTTT.

This clonotype was counted at least ten times. The rearrangement uses TRBV7-8 and TRBJ1-1; D may be TRBD1 (6 bases). The germline V and J ends were trimmed by 2 bases and 0 bases, with 13 bases remaining between them. The CDR3 sequence is 16 residues long. CDR1 and CDR2 from the germline V gene are SGHVS and FQNEAQ. CDR3 DNA sequence: TGTGCCAGCAGCTTAAGACAGGCATCTATGAACACTGAAGCTTTCTTT. This encodes CASSLRQASMNTEAFF.

In this sample, this clonotype turned up many times. CDR3 protein: CSAMGPSHYYEQYF. The CDR3 DNA reads TGCAGTGCTATGGGCCCTTCACATTACTACGAGCAGTACTTC. This sequence joins TRBV20-1 and TRBJ2-7; D gene ambiguous. With 4 bases removed from V and 3 bases from J, the gap between germline ends came to 16 bases. This CDR3 contains 14 residues. Germline-derived CDR1 and CDR2 are DFQATT and SNEGSKA (reference sequence).

The chain is built from TRBV6-1 and TRBJ2-2; 8 bases align to TRBD1. V lost 1 base to trimming and J lost 6 bases; unmatched junction nucleotides: 4. Germline V gene data show CDR1 as MNHNS and CDR2 as SASEGT. This CDR3 comprises 15 residues. The CDR3 DNA sequence: TGTGCCAGCAGTGAAGGGACAGGGTTTCCCGGGGAGCTGTTTTTT. Translating gives CASSEGTGFPGELFF.

J is TRBJ1-6 and V is TRBV19, with D tentatively TRBD1 (5 bases). The ends were cut back, 3 bases at V and 7 bases at J, with 7 bases in the middle. The CDR3 contains 13 residues. Germline values: CDR1 LNHDA, CDR2 SQIVND (reference sequence). The CDR3 here is CASSIQGNSPLHF. For the CDR3, the DNA is TGTGCCAGTAGTATCCAGGGAAATTCACCCCTCCACTTT. The full variable domain, rest sourced from reference TRBV19 and TRBJ1-6, is DGGITQSPKYLFRKEGQNVTLSCEQNLNHDAMYWYRQDPGQGLRLIYYSQIVNDFQKGDIAEGYSVSREKKESFPLTVTSAQKNPTAFYLCASSIQGNSPLHFGNGTRLTVT.

The chain couples TRBV25-1 to TRBJ1-5; weak D call: TRBD1 (6 bases). Trimming pared 6 bases from V and 6 bases from J, leaving 15 bases between. In germline, CDR1 is MGHDK, CDR2 SYGVNS. CDR3 size: 14 residues. CDR3: CASSRQGHGQPQHF. The CDR3 DNA sequence: TGTGCCAGCAGCCGTCAGGGGCATGGTCAGCCCCAGCATTTT.

The genes are TRBV15 and TRBJ1-1; D is unresolved. Germline loops: CDR1 LNHNV, CDR2 YYDKDF (reference sequence). Trimming removed 5 bases from V and 3 bases from J, with 10 bases in between. The CDR3 covers 13 residues. CDR3 nucleotide sequence: TGTGCCACCAGCTCCGACTCTGACACTGAAGCTTTCTTT. Protein sequence: CATSSDSDTEAFF.

The rearrangement uses TRBV9 and TRBJ2-5, with TRBD1 as a possible D gene (5 bases). The CDR3 length is 14 residues. CDR1 and CDR2 (germline): SGDLS, YYNGEE. The CDR3 coding sequence is TGTGCTACTCAACCGGACAAGTACCAAGAGACCCAGTACTTC. Translating gives CATQPDKYQETQYF.

The J gene is TRBJ1-2, the V gene TRBV15; tentative D call: TRBD1 (6 bases). Looked up from germline, CDR1 is LNHNV and CDR2 is YYDKDF (reference sequence). The CDR3 extends over 15 amino acids. V gave up 2 bases and J gave up 3 bases, with 13 bases separating them. CDR3 nucleotide sequence: TGTGCCACCAGCAGACCGCCGGACAGCTACTATGGCTACACCTTC. Protein: CATSRPPDSYYGYTF.

The chain couples TRBV29-1 to TRBJ2-7; D remains ambiguous. The CDR3 totals 13 residues. The V gene's germline CDR1 is SQVTM and CDR2 ANQGSEA. The V and J ends lost 6 bases and 5 bases respectively, with 17 bases between them. The CDR3: CSVGASSENEQYF. For the CDR3, the DNA is TGCAGCGTGGGCGCCAGCAGCGAGAACGAGCAGTACTTC.

The V and J genes are TRBV11-2 and TRBJ2-7; D unclear. Germline CDR1 and CDR2: SGHAT and FQNNGV. The CDR3 has 16 amino acids. V lost 0 bases and J lost 4, with 16 bases in between. The CDR3 spells CASSLDSRSKSYEQYF. The CDR3 DNA reads as TGTGCCAGCAGCTTAGACAGCAGGAGTAAATCTTACGAGCAGTACTTC.